This TCR beta chain stems from a study of early T cells in non-severe SARS-CoV-2 infection. The wider study: Unsorted whole-blood RNA was sequenced in bulk, leaving chains unpaired. General study points: Private and CD4 specificities were missed by VDJdb matching, which favored anti-spike CD8 responses.

Tagging with unique molecular identifiers was applied to individual cDNA molecules. One entry per CDR3 protein, called by TCRdb with MiXCR from the 5' RACE reads. This sample has over 70,000 distinct CDR3 sequences, with about 14% found just once. V lost 0 bases, J lost 7 bases, and 21 bases lay in between. This CDR3 has 17 amino acids. The germline gives CDR1 LGHDT, CDR2 YNNKEL (reference sequence). As to this clonotype: Its antigen is currently unknown.

The V and J genes are TRBV3-1 and TRBJ1-2, with a possible D match to TRBD1 (5 bases). This receptor was taken from an adult who was a healthcare worker with PCR-confirmed SARS-CoV-2 infection or an uninfected control (not recorded which). This material consisted of whole blood, taken at baseline. The CDR3 DNA sequence: TGTGCCAGCAGCCAAGAGTTTGGGGCAGTCGAAAGGGGTGGCTACACCTTC. Its protein is CASSQEFGAVERGGYTF.